This note documents a single TCR beta chain sequence. Original processing methods: Nucleated cell number was recorded as an estimate derived from reference gene primer amplification. Clones were sequenced by immunoSEQ multiplex PCR, and TCRdb holds only the in-frame ones, with some missing. The V and J calls and the clone size are those of that table, but D and trimming were determined from the DNA. The table has around 250,000 clones, roughly 86% seen once; the top ten hold about 8.8%. This record comes from a study of blood T cell repertoires in COVID-19. Overall study: Donors in the United States, Italy and Spain gave samples during acute or convalescent COVID-19.

The CDR3 is 15 residues long. Per the germline V gene, CDR1 is GTSNPN and CDR2 is SVGIG (reference sequence). Trimming cost V 1 base and J 3 bases, with 14 bases left between them. The chain carries TRBV30 and TRBJ2-3; D possibly corresponds to TRBD2 (7 bases). Sequencing input: peripheral blood. The TCR comes from a man in his forties with active or convalescent COVID-19. The CDR3 spells CAWSGGGGPTDTQYF. The CDR3 DNA sequence: TGTGCCTGGAGTGGAGGGGGGGGGCCAACAGATACGCAGTATTTT.